This T cell receptor (beta chain) was captured in a study of low-dose radiotherapy and immunotherapy resistance in tumors. Study context: The 200 mg/m2 dose of intravenous cyclophosphamide was given every two weeks, one day before radiation and immunotherapy. Patients received 300 mg of oral aspirin each day across four cycles, commencing on cycle 1 day 1.

TRAV- and TRBV-specific primers were used for first-strand cDNA, which covered alpha and beta chains. It was with a constant-region primer and a V-primer adapter that TCRs were amplified over roughly 19 PCR cycles. TCRdb re-derived calls from the reads in MiXCR, one entry per CDR3 protein. The sample records 9,500 to 15,000 distinct CDR3 sequences, around 74% being singletons. CDR1 is SQVTM, CDR2 ANQGSEA, per germline. Trimming removed 8 bases at V and 2 bases at J, with 18 bases between. The CDR3 runs 14 residues. Patients who could take part had advanced solid tumors with no tumor-infiltrating lymphocytes.

The chain links TRBV29-1 to TRBJ2-5; D gene uncertain. This receptor was obtained from a human donor with advanced metastatic prostate, ovarian, gallbladder or colorectal cancer (not recorded which). This table probably holds off-target reads from a library built for another chain. For the CDR3, the DNA is TGCAGCTTTGCCGGGTCTGGTGGGCAAGAGACCCAGTACTTC. Protein: CSFAGSGGQETQYF.